This TCR beta chain derives from a study of blood T cell repertoires in COVID-19. Study in general: Specimens from acute and convalescent COVID-19 originated in the United States, Italy and Spain.

Recruited during active infection, patients (from Seattle) were subsequently followed longitudinally. Per the study methods: Amplification of reference gene primers provided the estimated nucleated cell counts. Assay: immunoSEQ multiplex PCR; the TCRdb copy retains only in-frame clones and omits some. That table furnishes V, J and clone size, whereas the DNA furnished D and trimming. The sample has around 320,000 clones, under 90% seen once. CDR1 is MNHEY, CDR2 SVGEGT, per germline. The CDR3 spans 14 residues. Trimming took 0 bases from V and 6 from J, leaving 9 bases between them. This clone was observed a handful of times.

Material: peripheral blood. J is TRBJ2-1 and V is TRBV6-2 or TRBV6-3, with D possibly matching TRBD2 (5 bases). The receptor was isolated from a woman aged 25 to 45 with COVID-19, enrolled during active disease. The CDR3, as DNA: TGTGCCAGCAGTTACTCGTCCCTAGCCAATGAGCAGTTCTTC. Translated, it gives CASSYSSLANEQFF.